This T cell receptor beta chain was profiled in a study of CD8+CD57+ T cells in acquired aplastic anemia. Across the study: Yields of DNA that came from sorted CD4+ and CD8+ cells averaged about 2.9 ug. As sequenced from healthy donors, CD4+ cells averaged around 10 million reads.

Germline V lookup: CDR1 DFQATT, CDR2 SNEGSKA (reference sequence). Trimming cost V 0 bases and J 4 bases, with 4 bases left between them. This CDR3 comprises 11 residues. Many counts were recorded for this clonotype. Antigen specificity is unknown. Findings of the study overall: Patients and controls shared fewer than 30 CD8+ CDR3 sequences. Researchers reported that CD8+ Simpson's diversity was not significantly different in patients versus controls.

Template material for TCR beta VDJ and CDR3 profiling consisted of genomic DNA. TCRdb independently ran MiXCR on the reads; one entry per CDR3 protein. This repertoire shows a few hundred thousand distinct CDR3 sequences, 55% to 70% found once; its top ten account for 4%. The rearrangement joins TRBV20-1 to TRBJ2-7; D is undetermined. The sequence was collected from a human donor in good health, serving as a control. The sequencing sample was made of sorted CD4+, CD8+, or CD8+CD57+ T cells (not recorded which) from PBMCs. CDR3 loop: CSARERYEQYF. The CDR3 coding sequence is TGCAGTGCTAGAGAGAGGTACGAGCAGTACTTC.